A single sample is the source of the 13 T cell receptor beta chains below, sequenced in a study of OX40 agonist ivuxolimab in advanced cancers. The library was obtained by the immunoSEQ multiplex PCR assay. Held by TCRdb, this immuneACCESS table contains in-frame sequences only and omits some clones. Under half of the omission traces to an unresolved V gene where checked; the cause of the rest is unknown. The sample table lists 30,000 to 40,000 clones, roughly nine tenths of them with a count of one. The ten most abundant clones make up about 35% of the sample. The specimen comprised CD4+ or CD8+ T cells sorted from blood, sampled in a trial of the OX40 agonist ivuxolimab. Receptor source: an adult with an advanced solid tumor such as melanoma, head and neck, liver or kidney cancer.

The chain has TRBV11-2 and TRBJ2-2; 8 bases match TRBD2. V lost 1 base, J lost 8 bases, and 3 bases stayed unmatched. Germline CDR1 and CDR2: SGHAT and FQNNGV. The length of the CDR3 is 14 residues. CDR3 coding DNA: TGTGCCAGCAGCTTAGGAGCGGGAGCTGGGGAGCTGTTTTTT. This gives the protein CASSLGAGAGELFF.

The chain recombines TRBV4-2 with TRBJ2-7; D is possibly TRBD2 (6 bases). This CDR3 has 15 residues. V lost 0 bases, J lost 2 bases, and 11 bases lay in between. Germline CDR1 reads LGHNA; CDR2 reads YNFKEQ. DNA for the CDR3: TGTGCCAGCAGCCAAGAACTAGCCAATACCTACGAGCAGTACTTC. The encoded protein is CASSQELANTYEQYF.

The J gene is TRBJ2-7, the V gene TRBV5-4; a possible D gene is TRBD1 (6 bases). V gave up 0 bases and J gave up 3 bases, with 10 bases separating them. This CDR3 spans 14 amino acids. Looked up from germline, CDR1 is SGHNT and CDR2 is YYREEE (reference sequence). The CDR3 DNA sequence: TGTGCCAGCAGCTTGGGGACAGAAAGCTACGAGCAGTACTTC. Its protein product is CASSLGTESYEQYF.

Only one count was recorded for this clone. V is TRBV28 and J is TRBJ2-1, with D possibly being TRBD2 (5 bases). V was cut by 5 bases and J by 6 bases, with 17 bases left in between. The germline V gene encodes CDR1 MDHEN and CDR2 SYDVKM. The CDR3 loop spans 15 amino acids. CDR3 in DNA: TGTGCCAGCAGTGTAGCGAACACAAACCTCAATGAGCAGTTCTTC. It is translated as CASSVANTNLNEQFF.

The chain joins TRBV6-1 to TRBJ1-2, with D unclear. The ends were cut back, 0 bases at V and 8 bases at J, with 10 bases in the middle. The length of the CDR3 is 13 residues. Looked up from germline, CDR1 is MNHNS and CDR2 is SASEGT. Here the CDR3 reads CASSEAADWGYTF. CDR3 sequence (DNA): TGTGCCAGCAGTGAAGCGGCGGATTGGGGCTACACCTTC.

The sample holds a few counts of this clone. The rearrangement links TRBV5-8 to TRBJ2-1; D is perhaps TRBD1 (5 bases). There are 13 residues in the CDR3. Germline V CDR1 and CDR2: SGHTS, YDEGEE. V was cut by 4 bases and J by 9 bases, with 14 bases left in between. The CDR3 nucleotides read TGTGCCAGCAGCGTCAGAATAGGGGTTGAGCAGTTCTTC. Amino acids: CASSVRIGVEQFF.

A few counts support this clone. The chain couples TRBV29-1 to TRBJ1-2; 7 nucleotides match TRBD1. Per the germline V gene, CDR1 is SQVTM and CDR2 is ANQGSEA. V shed 7 bases and J 6 bases; nucleotides not matched to a gene: 5. This CDR3 spans 11 amino acids. The CDR3 region is CSADTGDGYTF. Here the CDR3 DNA reads TGCAGCGCCGACACAGGGGATGGCTACACCTTC.

CDR3 amino acids: CASSQSWKETQYF. The CDR3 DNA sequence: TGTGCCAGCAGCCAATCATGGAAAGAGACCCAGTACTTC. The chain couples TRBV14 to TRBJ2-5; D remains ambiguous. This CDR3 comprises 13 residues. Per germline, CDR1 SGHDN and CDR2 FVKESK. Trimming cost V 2 bases and J 3 bases, with 7 bases left between them.

This clone was recorded once. The V gene is TRBV5-1, the J gene TRBJ2-2; no definite D call. This CDR3 region has 15 residues. The germline CDR1 and CDR2 sequences are SGHRS and YFSETQ. The germline V and J ends were trimmed by 3 bases and 1 base, with 10 bases remaining between them. In DNA form, the CDR3 reads TGCGCCAGCAGCTCCAGTTGGGGGAACACCGGGGAGCTGTTTTTT. Amino acid sequence: CASSSSWGNTGELFF.

The chain is built from TRBV2 and TRBJ1-1; weak D call: TRBD1 (5 bases). Trimming shortened V by 5 bases and J by 0 bases, and 10 bases separated the two germline ends. The CDR3 extends over 14 amino acids. Germline V gives CDR1 SNHLY, CDR2 FYNNEI. CDR3 residues: CASSLGQLNTEAFF. CDR3 bases: TGTGCCAGCAGTTTGGGGCAGTTGAACACTGAAGCTTTCTTT.

The rearrangement joins TRBV10-3 to TRBJ2-3; 13 bases align to TRBD2. CDR1 and CDR2 (germline): ENHRY, SYGVKD. CDR3 size: 17 residues. Trimming at V came to 4 bases and at J to 6 bases, leaving 10 bases not matched to a gene. This CDR3 reads CAISAITSGGVSDTQYF. CDR3 DNA sequence: TGTGCCATCAGTGCCATCACTAGCGGGGGGGTCTCGGATACGCAGTATTTT.

This sequence joins TRBV19 and TRBJ2-3; 8 bases map to TRBD2. Looked up from germline, CDR1 is LNHDA and CDR2 is SQIVND (reference sequence). The CDR3 extends over 15 amino acids. V lost 8 bases, J lost 7 bases, and 14 bases stayed unmatched. CDR3 DNA sequence: TGTGCCAGTGGATCCCGGGAGGGGGGGCTTAATACGCAGTATTTT. It specifies CASGSREGGLNTQYF.

V usage is TRBV6-5 and J usage is TRBJ2-7; 8 nucleotides match TRBD1. Germline V gives CDR1 MNHEY, CDR2 SVGAGI. V was clipped by 7 bases and J by 3 bases; unmatched bases: 11. The CDR3 is 15 residues long. CDR3: CASTDRRTGNYEQYF. In DNA form, the CDR3 reads TGTGCCAGCACCGACAGACGGACAGGGAACTACGAGCAGTACTTC.